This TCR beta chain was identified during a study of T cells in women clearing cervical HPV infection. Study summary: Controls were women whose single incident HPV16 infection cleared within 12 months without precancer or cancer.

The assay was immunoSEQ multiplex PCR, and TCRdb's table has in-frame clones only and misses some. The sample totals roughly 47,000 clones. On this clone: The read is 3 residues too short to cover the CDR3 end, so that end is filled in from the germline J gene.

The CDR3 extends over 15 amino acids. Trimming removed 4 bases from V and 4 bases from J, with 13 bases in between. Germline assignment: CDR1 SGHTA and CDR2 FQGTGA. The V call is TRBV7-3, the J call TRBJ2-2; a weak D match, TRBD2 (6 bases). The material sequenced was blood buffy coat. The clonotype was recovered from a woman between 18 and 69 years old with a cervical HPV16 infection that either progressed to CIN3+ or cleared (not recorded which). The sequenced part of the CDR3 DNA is TGTGCCAGCAGCTCACCTTCCGGGGGCACCGGGGAG. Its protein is CASSSPSGGTGE. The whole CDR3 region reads CASSSPSGGTGELFF.